This T cell receptor (beta chain) came from a study of T-cell memory formation after mild COVID-19. This clonotype occurred a few times. The CDR3 runs 14 residues. The germline CDR1 and CDR2 sequences are SGHAT and FQNNGV. V lost 5 bases, J lost 5 bases, and 4 bases stayed unmatched. A single record per CDR3 protein comes from TCRdb applying MiXCR to the 5' RACE reads. The sample gives about 360,000 distinct CDR3 sequences, roughly 14% of which show up once; around 22% is in the top ten. The clonotype comes from a man aged 18 to 30 who had mild COVID-19 (a few samples of this study predate the infection). Cell type and time point are not known. The genes are TRBV11-2 and TRBJ2-2, with 8 bases fitting TRBD2. The sequenced material came from PBMCs or a T cell subset sorted from them (not recorded which). This CDR3 reads CASSRGGRTGELFF. The CDR3 region has the DNA TGTGCCAGCAGCCGGGGGGGCCGGACCGGGGAGCTGTTTTTT.